These T cell receptor beta chains were read from a single sample in a study of shared clonotypes between healthy human individuals. Using immunoSEQ multiplex PCR, the repertoire was profiled, and TCRdb retains in-frame clones only, with some absent. The sample shows millions of clones, 90% to 95% of them seen only once. Sequenced material: naive CD4+ T cells sorted from blood. These receptors were taken from a man younger than 30 in good health. CDR3s include the opening cysteine and the closing phenylalanine or tryptophan. Each record gives: V gene, J gene, D gene, CDR3 protein. D genes are given only for firm matches.

v_gene: TRBV19; j_gene: TRBJ1-1; d_gene: TRBD1; CDR3aa: CASRRQGTNTEAFF
v_gene: TRBV10-3; j_gene: TRBJ2-2; d_gene: TRBD2; CDR3aa: CAISEFGAGGGELFF
v_gene: TRBV4-1; j_gene: TRBJ2-2; d_gene: NA; CDR3aa: CASSQVPGELFF
v_gene: TRBV7-6; j_gene: TRBJ2-1; d_gene: NA; CDR3aa: CASSGGGNHNEQFF
v_gene: TRBV7-2; j_gene: TRBJ2-3; d_gene: NA; CDR3aa: CASSFGGQGTDTQYF
v_gene: TRBV5-1; j_gene: TRBJ2-1; d_gene: NA; CDR3aa: CASSGALGSGEQFF
v_gene: TRBV9; j_gene: TRBJ2-7; d_gene: NA; CDR3aa: CASSVEDSGPYEQYF
v_gene: TRBV9; j_gene: TRBJ2-1; d_gene: NA; CDR3aa: CASSVGVGREQFF
v_gene: TRBV25-1; j_gene: TRBJ2-7; d_gene: NA; CDR3aa: CASSPPARRSDEQYF
v_gene: TRBV10-3; j_gene: TRBJ1-2; d_gene: TRBD1; CDR3aa: CAISGAGGNYGYTF
v_gene: TRBV11-2; j_gene: TRBJ2-3; d_gene: TRBD2; CDR3aa: CASSHAGTSGGTDTQYF
v_gene: TRBV25-1; j_gene: TRBJ2-3; d_gene: TRBD1; CDR3aa: CASGTGGTDTQYF
v_gene: TRBV2; j_gene: TRBJ2-7; d_gene: NA; CDR3aa: CASSPQGSYEQYF
v_gene: TRBV11-2; j_gene: TRBJ1-2; d_gene: TRBD1; CDR3aa: CASSSTGSWGYTF
v_gene: TRBV21-1; j_gene: TRBJ2-2; d_gene: NA; CDR3aa: CASSSARTTSNTGELFF
v_gene: TRBV11-2; j_gene: TRBJ2-3; d_gene: NA; CDR3aa: CASSLDRDLGGTDTQYF
v_gene: TRBV29-1; j_gene: TRBJ1-1; d_gene: NA; CDR3aa: CSVDQEAFF
v_gene: TRBV19; j_gene: TRBJ2-5; d_gene: TRBD2; CDR3aa: CASSTGLGGQETQYF
v_gene: TRBV19; j_gene: TRBJ1-2; d_gene: TRBD1; CDR3aa: CASRADRGGGYTF
v_gene: TRBV5-4; j_gene: TRBJ2-7; d_gene: TRBD2; CDR3aa: CASSSGLALEQYF
v_gene: TRBV11-2; j_gene: TRBJ2-7; d_gene: TRBD2; CDR3aa: CASRPIAGPPPEQYF
v_gene: TRBV9; j_gene: TRBJ2-2; d_gene: NA; CDR3aa: CASSVDWSRSTGELFF
v_gene: TRBV19; j_gene: TRBJ1-2; d_gene: NA; CDR3aa: CASSIKGGYRDYGYTF
v_gene: TRBV4-3; j_gene: TRBJ2-3; d_gene: NA; CDR3aa: CASSQGPGRGTDTQYF
v_gene: TRBV6-4; j_gene: TRBJ2-2; d_gene: NA; CDR3aa: CASSQGPTGELFF
v_gene: TRBV18; j_gene: TRBJ2-7; d_gene: NA; CDR3aa: CASSHGRDSYEQYF
v_gene: TRBV7-9; j_gene: TRBJ2-3; d_gene: TRBD2; CDR3aa: CASSSGLVVTDTQYF
v_gene: TRBV14; j_gene: TRBJ2-5; d_gene: NA; CDR3aa: CASSPGEGATQETQYF
v_gene: TRBV2; j_gene: TRBJ1-4; d_gene: NA; CDR3aa: CASSREGGANEKLFF
v_gene: TRBV6-6; j_gene: TRBJ2-7; d_gene: NA; CDR3aa: CASRTAAYEQYF
v_gene: TRBV27; j_gene: TRBJ2-7; d_gene: TRBD2; CDR3aa: CASSFAGGYLDEQYF
v_gene: TRBV28; j_gene: TRBJ1-2; d_gene: TRBD1; CDR3aa: CASSSPGTGRYGYTF
v_gene: TRBV7-9; j_gene: TRBJ2-5; d_gene: TRBD2; CDR3aa: CASSFFTGLVDQETQYF
v_gene: TRBV6-6; j_gene: TRBJ2-1; d_gene: NA; CDR3aa: CASSYSPTGSYNEQFF
v_gene: TRBV9; j_gene: TRBJ2-1; d_gene: NA; CDR3aa: CASSVSPRPDGEQFF
v_gene: TRBV7-2; j_gene: TRBJ2-2; d_gene: TRBD2; CDR3aa: CASSREGPYTGELFF
v_gene: TRBV30; j_gene: TRBJ1-1; d_gene: NA; CDR3aa: CASSDKNTEAFF
v_gene: TRBV11-2; j_gene: TRBJ2-2; d_gene: TRBD1; CDR3aa: CASSLAGGHDTGELFF
v_gene: TRBV7-2; j_gene: TRBJ2-2; d_gene: NA; CDR3aa: CASSLLGLTGELFF
v_gene: TRBV5-1; j_gene: TRBJ2-3; d_gene: TRBD1; CDR3aa: CASSPGQKLDTQYF
v_gene: TRBV7-2; j_gene: TRBJ2-1; d_gene: TRBD2; CDR3aa: CASSVGGTSGYNEQFF
v_gene: TRBV11-1; j_gene: TRBJ2-7; d_gene: NA; CDR3aa: CASSLEPRYEQYF
v_gene: TRBV29-1; j_gene: TRBJ2-2; d_gene: TRBD1; CDR3aa: CSVGGQGNTGELFF
v_gene: TRBV14; j_gene: TRBJ2-5; d_gene: TRBD1; CDR3aa: CASSLRTGGSGETQYF
v_gene: TRBV5-1; j_gene: TRBJ1-4; d_gene: NA; CDR3aa: CASSLGGGNEKLFF